Sequencing of this TCR beta chain was carried out in a study of CD8 T cell repertoires and HIV-1 epitope variants. The study's findings and limits: Nine TCR beta clonotypes were antigen-specific, over five apparently recognizing autologous or escape variants.

Germline lookup yields CDR1 MNHNS and CDR2 SASEGT. The ends were cut back, 0 bases at V and 3 bases at J, with 12 bases in the middle. This CDR3 has 15 residues. Comments on this clone: What it binds is not known.

The method was immunoSEQ multiplex PCR; TCRdb's version includes in-frame clones alone and lacks a portion of them. In the table there are approximately 6,700 clones, 63% of which are singletons. The source is a male donor with HIV. The chain has TRBV6-1 and TRBJ2-7; D gene unclear. Sequenced input: cultured CD8+ T cells derived from PBMCs. CDR3 sequence (DNA): TGTGCCAGCAGTGAAGCGGTTGGCAGTCTCTACGAGCAGTACTTC. Its translation is CASSEAVGSLYEQYF.